This T cell receptor (beta chain) was obtained from a study of shared clonotypes between healthy human individuals. Overall study findings and caveats: For naive CD4 cells, around 5.1% of clonotypes were shared across four donors.

CD4+ cells underwent separation, giving CD45RA+ naive and CD45RA-negative memory subsets. A word on this clone: Its antigen is unidentified.

Trimming stripped 4 bases from V and 7 bases from J, with 11 bases between. The CDR3 runs 14 residues. Germline CDR1 MNHNS, CDR2 SASEGT. Each PCR replicate from the sorted subsets contained 200 to 250 ng DNA, which is 25,000 to 30,000 T cell genomes. Using immunoSEQ multiplex PCR, the repertoire was profiled, and TCRdb retains in-frame clones only, with some absent. The table records some 2,000,000 clones, 85% to 95% of them present only once. The receptor comes from a man between 18 and 35 years old in good health. Specimen: naive CD4+ T cells sorted from blood. Subset of the sample: CD45RA+ positively selected. The chain carries TRBV6-1 and TRBJ1-6, with D possibly matching TRBD1 (5 bases). DNA of the CDR3: TGTGCCAGCAGTGGACAGAACGTGAATTCACCCCTCCACTTT. Its protein product is CASSGQNVNSPLHF.